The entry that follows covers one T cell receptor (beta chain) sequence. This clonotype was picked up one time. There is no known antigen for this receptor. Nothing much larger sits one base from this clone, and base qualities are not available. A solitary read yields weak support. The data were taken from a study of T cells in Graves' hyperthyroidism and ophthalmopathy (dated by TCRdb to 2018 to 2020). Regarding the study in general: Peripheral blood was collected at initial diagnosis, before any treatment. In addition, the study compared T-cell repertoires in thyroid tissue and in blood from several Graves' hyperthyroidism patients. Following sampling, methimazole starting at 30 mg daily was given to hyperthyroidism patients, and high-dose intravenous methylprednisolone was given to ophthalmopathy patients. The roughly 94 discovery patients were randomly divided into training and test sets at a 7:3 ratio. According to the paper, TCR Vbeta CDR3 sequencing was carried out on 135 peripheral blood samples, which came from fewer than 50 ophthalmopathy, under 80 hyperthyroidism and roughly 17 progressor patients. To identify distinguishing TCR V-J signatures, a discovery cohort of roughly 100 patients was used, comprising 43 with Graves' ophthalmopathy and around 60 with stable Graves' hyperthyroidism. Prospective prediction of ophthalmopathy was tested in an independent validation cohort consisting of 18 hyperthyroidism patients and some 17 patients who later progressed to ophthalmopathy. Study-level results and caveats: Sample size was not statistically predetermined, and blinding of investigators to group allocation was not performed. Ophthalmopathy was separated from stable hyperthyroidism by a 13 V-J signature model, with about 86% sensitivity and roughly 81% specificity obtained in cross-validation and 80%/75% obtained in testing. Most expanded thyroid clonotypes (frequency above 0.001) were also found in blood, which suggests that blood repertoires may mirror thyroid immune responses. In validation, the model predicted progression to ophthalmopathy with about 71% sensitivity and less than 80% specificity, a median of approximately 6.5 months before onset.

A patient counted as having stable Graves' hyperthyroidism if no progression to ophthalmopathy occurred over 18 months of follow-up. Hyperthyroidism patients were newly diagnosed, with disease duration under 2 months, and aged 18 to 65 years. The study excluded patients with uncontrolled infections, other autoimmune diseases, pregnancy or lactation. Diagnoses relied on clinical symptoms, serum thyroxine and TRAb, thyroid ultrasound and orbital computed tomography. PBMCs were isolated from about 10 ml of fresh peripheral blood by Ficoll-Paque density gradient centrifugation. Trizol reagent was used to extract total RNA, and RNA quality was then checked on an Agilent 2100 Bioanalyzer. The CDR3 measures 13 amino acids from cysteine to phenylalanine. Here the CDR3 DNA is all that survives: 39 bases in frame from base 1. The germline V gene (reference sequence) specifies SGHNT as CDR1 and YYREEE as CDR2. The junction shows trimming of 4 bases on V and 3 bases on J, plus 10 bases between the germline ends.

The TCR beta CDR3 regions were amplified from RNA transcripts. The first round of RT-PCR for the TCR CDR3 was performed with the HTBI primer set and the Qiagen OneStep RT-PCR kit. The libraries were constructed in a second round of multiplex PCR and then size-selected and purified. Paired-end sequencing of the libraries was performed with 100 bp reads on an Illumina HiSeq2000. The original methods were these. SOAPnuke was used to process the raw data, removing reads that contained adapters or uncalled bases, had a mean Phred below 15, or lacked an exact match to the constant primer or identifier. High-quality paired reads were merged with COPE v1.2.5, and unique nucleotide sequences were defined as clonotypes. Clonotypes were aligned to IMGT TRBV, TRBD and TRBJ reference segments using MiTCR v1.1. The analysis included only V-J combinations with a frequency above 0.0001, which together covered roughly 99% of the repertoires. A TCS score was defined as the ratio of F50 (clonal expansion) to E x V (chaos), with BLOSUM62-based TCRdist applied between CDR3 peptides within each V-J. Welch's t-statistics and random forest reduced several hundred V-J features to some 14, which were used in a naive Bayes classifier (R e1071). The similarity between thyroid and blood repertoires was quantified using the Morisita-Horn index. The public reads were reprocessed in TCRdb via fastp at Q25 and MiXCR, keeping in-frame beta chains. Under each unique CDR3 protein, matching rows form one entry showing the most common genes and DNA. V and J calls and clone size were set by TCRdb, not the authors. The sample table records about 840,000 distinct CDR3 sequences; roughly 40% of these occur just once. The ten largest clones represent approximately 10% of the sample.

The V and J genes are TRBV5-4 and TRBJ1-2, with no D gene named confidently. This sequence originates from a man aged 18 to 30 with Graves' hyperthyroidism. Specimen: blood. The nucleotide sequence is TGTGCCAGCAGCCAAACTTGGGACTATGGCTACACCTTC. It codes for CASSQTWDYGYTF.